Shown below are 26 T cell receptor beta chains from a single sample sequenced in a study of shared clonotypes between healthy human individuals. Produced via immunoSEQ multiplex PCR; TCRdb's table is partial and in-frame only. The sample has about 2,500,000 clones; roughly 92% are singletons. Sequenced: naive CD4+ T cells sorted from blood. The subset: CD45RA+ positively selected. These receptor sequences come from a man between 18 and 29 years old in good health.

The rearrangement uses TRBV28 and TRBJ1-5; D not certain. The CDR3 consists of 16 residues. Germline CDR1 and CDR2: MDHEN and SYDVKM. Between the trimmed V and J ends, which lost 3 bases and 2 bases, there was a span of 14 bases. The CDR3 nucleotides read TGTGCCAGCAGTTTCTCTGGGCGGGCGGGCAATCAGCCCCAGCATTTT. Its translation: CASSFSGRAGNQPQHF.

The CDR3 DNA reads TGTGCCAGCAGTCCAAATCAGCCCCAGCATTTT. It codes for CASSPNQPQHF. V gene TRBV11-3 combines with J gene TRBJ1-5; D gene uncertain. The germline V gene has CDR1 SGHNT and CDR2 YENEEA. The CDR3 has 11 residues. V lost 6 bases to trimming and J lost 4 bases, with 4 bases between them.

This clone was counted a single time. V usage is TRBV18 and J usage is TRBJ2-5; D is tentatively TRBD1 or TRBD2 (7 bases each). The germline gives CDR1 KGHSH, CDR2 LQKENI. The V and J ends lost 0 bases and 0 bases respectively, with 14 bases between them. The CDR3 is 17 residues long. The CDR3: CASSPPGGGEYQETQYF. The CDR3 bases are TGTGCCAGCTCACCACCGGGAGGGGGCGAGTACCAAGAGACCCAGTACTTC.

This clone occurred once. The DNA of the CDR3 is TGCGCCAGCAGCTCAGGGGATTTGAGGGAAAAACTGTTTTTT. This gives the protein CASSSGDLREKLFF. The chain is built from TRBV4-1 and TRBJ1-4; tentatively, D is TRBD1 (6 bases). Trimming left V 5 bases short and J 8 bases short, with 15 bases between. The CDR3 spans 14 residues. Germline V gene data show CDR1 as MGHRA and CDR2 as YSYEKL.

The rearrangement uses TRBV5-1 and TRBJ2-3; 10 bases align to TRBD2. Germline V gives CDR1 SGHRS, CDR2 YFSETQ. This CDR3 has 16 amino acids. The ends lost 1 base at V and 2 bases at J; junction bases unmatched: 4. The CDR3 DNA is TGCGCCAGCAGCTTGACTAGCGGGGTGATCACAGATACGCAGTATTTT. Its translation is CASSLTSGVITDTQYF.

The J gene is TRBJ2-5, the V gene TRBV2; D remains unclear. The CDR3 runs to 12 residues. Trimming removed 7 bases at V and 3 bases at J, with 9 bases between. Germline CDR1 SNHLY, CDR2 FYNNEI. CDR3: CASNPAKETQYF. The CDR3 nucleotides are TGTGCCAGCAACCCAGCGAAAGAGACCCAGTACTTC.

The chain links TRBV14 to TRBJ1-6; 7 positions agree with TRBD1. CDR1 is SGHDN and CDR2 is FVKESK in the germline V gene. The length of the CDR3 is 17 residues. With 1 base clipped from V and 6 bases from J, the junction kept 9 bases outside the gene matches. CDR3 nucleotides: TGTGCCAGCAGCCAAGCTTTAGGGACAGTCTTTAATTCACCCCTCCACTTT. It encodes CASSQALGTVFNSPLHF.

The chain links TRBV6-1 to TRBJ2-3; TRBD1 is a possible D gene (5 bases). Trimming stripped 0 bases from V and 3 bases from J, with 10 bases between. The CDR3 runs 15 residues. CDR1 and CDR2 from the germline V gene are MNHNS and SASEGT. The CDR3 sequence is CASSEAPGWTDTQYF. The DNA for the CDR3 is TGTGCCAGCAGTGAAGCCCCAGGGTGGACAGATACGCAGTATTTT.

Concerning this clone: Other DNA sequences in this sample translate to the same CDR3. This rearrangement joins TRBV19 to TRBJ1-1, with 7 bases fitting TRBD1. Germline V lookup: CDR1 LNHDA, CDR2 SQIVND (reference sequence). V was pared by 5 bases and J by 0 bases, with 3 bases of the junction left unmatched. This CDR3 region has 14 residues. The CDR3 region is CASSLGQMNTEAFF. The CDR3 DNA is TGTGCCAGTAGTTTGGGACAGATGAACACTGAAGCTTTCTTT.

This chain joins TRBV11-2 and TRBJ2-2; TRBD2 matches 8 bases. The CDR3 covers 19 residues. Germline V gives CDR1 SGHAT, CDR2 FQNNGV. Trimming took 1 base from V and 2 from J; bases not matched to a gene: 12. DNA for the CDR3: TGTGCCAGCAGCTTAGGGCTAGCGGGCAGGTACGCAAACACCGGGGAGCTGTTTTTT. It specifies CASSLGLAGRYANTGELFF.

This rearrangement joins TRBV18 to TRBJ1-6; D gene uncertain. Per the germline V gene, CDR1 is KGHSH and CDR2 is LQKENI. V was trimmed by 1 base and J by 0 bases, leaving 13 bases between them. The CDR3 length is 18 residues. The CDR3 sequence: CASSPLPGTSSYNSPLHF. The DNA of the CDR3 is TGTGCCAGCTCACCACTTCCAGGAACGAGCTCCTATAATTCACCCCTCCACTTT. Full variable domain (remainder filled in from reference TRBV18 and TRBJ1-6): NAGVMQNPRHLVRRRGQEARLRCSPMKGHSHVYWYRQLPEEGLKFMVYLQKENIIDESGMPKERFSAEFPKEGPSILRIQQVVRGDSAAYFCASSPLPGTSSYNSPLHFGNGTRLTVT.

The chain is built from TRBV5-1 and TRBJ2-3; 10 nucleotides match TRBD2. This CDR3 has 15 residues. Germline trimming cut 4 bases from V and 4 bases from J; bases unmatched to any gene: 6. Germline values: CDR1 SGHRS, CDR2 YFSETQ. CDR3 in DNA: TGCGCCAGCAGCACTAGCGGGATTGGGCCAGATACGCAGTATTTT. Translated, it gives CASSTSGIGPDTQYF.

This clone is a singleton in its sample. This chain joins TRBV27 and TRBJ2-3; unclear D gene. Trimming left V 6 bases short and J 0 bases short, with 7 bases between. CDR1 MNHEY and CDR2 SMNVEV come from the germline V gene (reference sequence). The CDR3 length is 13 residues. CDR3: CASSKASTDTQYF. The CDR3 nucleotides are TGTGCCAGCAGCAAAGCGAGCACAGATACGCAGTATTTT.

This chain links TRBV7-2 with TRBJ2-2; 7 nucleotides match TRBD2. The trim removed 5 bases at V and 5 bases at J, leaving 8 bases unmatched. The germline V gene has CDR1 SGHTA and CDR2 FQGNSA. The CDR3 runs 15 residues. This CDR3 is CASSTAMGGTGELFF. The CDR3 coding sequence is TGTGCCAGCAGCACCGCGATGGGGGGGACCGGGGAGCTGTTTTTT. Variable domain in full (rest from reference TRBV7-2 and TRBJ2-2): GAGVSQSPSNKVTEKGKDVELRCDPISGHTALYWYRQSLGQGLEFLIYFQGNSAPDKSGLPSDRFSAERTGGSVSTLTIQRTQQEDSAVYLCASSTAMGGTGELFFGEGSRLTVL.

The chain uses TRBV9 and TRBJ2-1; tentatively, D is TRBD2 (6 bases). The CDR3 loop spans 14 amino acids. Germline V CDR1 and CDR2: SGDLS, YYNGEE. V shed 4 bases and J shed 4 bases, with 12 bases lying between them. CDR3 loop: CASSPLAAYNEQFF. CDR3 coding DNA: TGTGCCAGCAGCCCACTAGCAGCTTACAATGAGCAGTTCTTC.

CDR3: CASSPGQGTEAFF. CDR3 DNA sequence: TGTGCCAGCAGCCCAGGACAGGGCACTGAAGCTTTCTTT. The rearrangement uses TRBV5-4 and TRBJ1-1; 8 bases match TRBD1. V was pared by 4 bases and J by 4 bases, with 3 bases of the junction left unmatched. The germline CDR1 and CDR2 sequences are SGHNT and YYREEE (reference sequence). The CDR3 loop spans 13 amino acids.

The V call is TRBV7-9, the J call TRBJ2-1; TRBD2 matches at 8 bases. The CDR3 extends over 19 amino acids. Trimming took 0 bases from V and 8 from J; bases not matched to a gene: 18. Germline V gene lookup returns CDR1 SEHNR and CDR2 FQNEAQ (reference sequence). CDR3 in amino acids: CASSLASRSGGAPSDEQFF. In DNA, the CDR3 is TGTGCCAGCAGCTTAGCCTCACGTTCCGGGGGGGCCCCGTCGGATGAGCAGTTCTTC.

The chain joins TRBV5-1 to TRBJ2-7, with no clear D. This CDR3 is 15 amino acids long. V gave up 0 bases and J gave up 4 bases, with 14 bases separating them. Germline V gene data show CDR1 as SGHRS and CDR2 as YFSETQ. CDR3 region: CASSLERVPIYEQYF. The CDR3 DNA follows: TGCGCCAGCAGCTTGGAAAGGGTCCCTATATACGAGCAGTACTTC.

The table lists this clone with a count of one. Other DNA sequences from this sample encode an identical CDR3 as well. The genes are TRBV30 and TRBJ1-5; the D is unclear. CDR3 length: 13 amino acids. From germline, CDR1 is GTSNPN and CDR2 SVGIG (reference sequence). V was pared by 1 base and J by 2 bases, with 6 bases between. The CDR3 protein is CAWSAGGNQPQHF. The CDR3 bases are TGTGCCTGGAGTGCTGGGGGCAATCAGCCCCAGCATTTT.

The chain joins TRBV5-1 to TRBJ2-2, with 8 bases matching TRBD1. V dropped 0 bases and J dropped 0; count of bases not matched to a gene: 4. The CDR3 is 17 amino acids. The germline V gene has CDR1 SGHRS and CDR2 YFSETQ. The CDR3 protein is CASSLGQGAANTGELFF. The DNA of the CDR3 is TGCGCCAGCAGCTTGGGGCAGGGGGCCGCGAACACCGGGGAGCTGTTTTTT. Supplemented by reference TRBV5-1 and TRBJ2-2, the full variable domain reads KAGVTQTPRYLIKTRGQQVTLSCSPISGHRSVSWYQQTPGQGLQFLFEYFSETQRNKGNFPGRFSGRQFSNSRSEMNVSTLELGDSALYLCASSLGQGAANTGELFFGEGSRLTVL.

This CDR3 is CAWSVLAGGYEQYF. The CDR3 nucleotides read TGTGCCTGGAGTGTACTAGCGGGGGGCTACGAGCAGTACTTC. This rearrangement joins TRBV30 to TRBJ2-7; TRBD2 aligns across 12 bases. The V and J ends lost 0 bases and 3 bases, in that order; junction bases with no gene match: 0. The germline V gene has CDR1 GTSNPN and CDR2 SVGIG (reference sequence). The CDR3 covers 14 residues.

This chain joins TRBV25-1 and TRBJ1-2; no reliable D call. Trimming shortened V by 6 bases and J by 4 bases, and 9 bases separated the two germline ends. This CDR3 is built from 12 residues. Germline loops: CDR1 MGHDK, CDR2 SYGVNS. CDR3 sequence reads: CASRDGLYGYTF. Here the CDR3 DNA reads TGTGCCAGCAGGGACGGTCTCTATGGCTACACCTTC.

The chain joins TRBV5-4 to TRBJ2-3; 7 bases are a match to TRBD1. Germline loops: CDR1 SGHNT, CDR2 YYREEE (reference sequence). This CDR3 has 15 residues. J lost 6 bases, V lost 0 bases, and 7 bases had no gene match. CDR3 in amino acids: CASSLGGRGSDTQYF. The DNA for the CDR3 is TGTGCCAGCAGCTTGGGGGGCAGGGGGTCGGATACGCAGTATTTT. The entire variable domain, with the rest obtained from reference TRBV5-4 and TRBJ2-3, is as follows: ETGVTQSPTHLIKTRGQQVTLRCSSQSGHNTVSWYQQALGQGPQFIFQYYREEENGRGNFPPRFSGLQFPNYSSELNVNALELDDSALYLCASSLGGRGSDTQYFGPGTRLTVL.

Note on this clone: Other nucleotide sequences in the sample specify the same CDR3. The rearrangement joins TRBV27 to TRBJ1-5, with TRBD1 matching 9 bases. This CDR3 has 14 residues. V lost 2 bases and J lost 4; bases outside the gene matches: 0. Germline lookup yields CDR1 MNHEY and CDR2 SMNVEV (reference sequence). The CDR3 protein is CASSLGTGNQPQHF. The CDR3 nucleotides are TGTGCCAGCAGTTTAGGGACAGGGAATCAGCCCCAGCATTTT.

The gene calls are TRBV19 and TRBJ1-1; perhaps TRBD1 as D (6 bases). Germline CDR1 LNHDA, CDR2 SQIVND (reference sequence). The CDR3 has 16 residues. V gave up 5 bases and J gave up 4 bases, with 20 bases separating them. DNA of the CDR3: TGTGCCAGTAGTCCGGTTGGGGGCGGGATTGGCACTGAAGCTTTCTTT. Its protein is CASSPVGGGIGTEAFF.

The J gene is TRBJ2-1, the V gene TRBV7-2; no firm D call. The CDR3 loop spans 13 amino acids. V dropped 2 bases and J dropped 4 bases, with 6 bases sitting between them. Germline loops: CDR1 SGHTA, CDR2 FQGNSA. The chain's CDR3 is CASSLLMYNEQFF. The CDR3 DNA follows: TGTGCCAGCAGCTTATTGATGTACAATGAGCAGTTCTTC. The full variable domain, rest sourced from reference TRBV7-2 and TRBJ2-1, is GAGVSQSPSNKVTEKGKDVELRCDPISGHTALYWYRQSLGQGLEFLIYFQGNSAPDKSGLPSDRFSAERTGGSVSTLTIQRTQQEDSAVYLCASSLLMYNEQFFGPGTRLTVL.